These 11 T cell receptor beta chains were all obtained from the same sample, sequenced in a study of T cell repertoires in cytomegalovirus infection. TCRdb itself ran the reads through MiXCR, one entry per CDR3 protein. The repertoire holds approximately 630,000 distinct CDR3 sequences, with approximately 24% as singletons. Sequencing was performed on CD8+ T cells from PBMCs. Receptor source: a human donor in good health (CMV status not recorded). Some clones in this sample may be carry-over from other donors' samples.

J is TRBJ2-7 and V is TRBV27; D not certain. The V gene lost 6 bases and the J gene lost 2 bases, with 11 bases spanning the gap. Germline values: CDR1 MNHEY, CDR2 SMNVEV (reference sequence). This CDR3 region has 13 residues. The CDR3 sequence: CASSPTIAYEQYF. In DNA, the CDR3 is TGTGCCAGCAGCCCGACAATTGCCTACGAGCAGTACTTC.

The chain links TRBV28 to TRBJ1-5; D may be TRBD1 (6 bases). This CDR3 has 15 amino acids. Germline assignment: CDR1 MDHEN and CDR2 SYDVKM. V was cut by 6 bases and J by 0 bases, with 12 bases left in between. CDR3 DNA sequence: TGTGCCAGCAGGGACAGAGACTATAGCAATCAGCCCCAGCATTTT. It translates to CASRDRDYSNQPQHF.

This clonotype was observed many times. This chain uses TRBV7-2 with TRBJ2-3; 11 positions agree with TRBD1. V lost 4 bases and J lost 5; bases outside the gene matches: 5. CDR1 SGHTA and CDR2 FQGNSA come from the germline V gene. The CDR3 covers 15 residues. CDR3 nucleotide sequence: TGTGCCAGCAGCTCCGGACAGGGGGCTTTAGATACGCAGTATTTT. It translates to CASSSGQGALDTQYF.

The chain is built from TRBV14 and TRBJ2-1; possible D gene TRBD1, 6 bases. The CDR3 spans 15 residues. Between the trimmed V and J ends, which lost 4 bases and 2 bases, there was a span of 12 bases. The germline gives CDR1 SGHDN, CDR2 FVKESK. The CDR3 here is CASSRMGHPYNEQFF. CDR3 nucleotide sequence: TGTGCCAGCAGCCGCATGGGACACCCCTACAATGAGCAGTTCTTC.

This clonotype has at least ten counts. The rearrangement uses TRBV12-3 or TRBV12-4 and TRBJ2-5, with 7 bases that match TRBD1. The CDR3 sequence is 14 residues long. With 10 bases clipped from V and 2 bases from J, the junction kept 10 bases outside the gene matches. The CDR3 bases are TGTGCCACATCCCCGCAGGGGGTACAAGAGACCCAGTACTTC. This codes for CATSPQGVQETQYF.

In its sample, this clonotype was seen many times. The V and J genes are TRBV28 and TRBJ1-5; TRBD1 agrees at 8 bases. V shed 6 bases and J 6 bases; nucleotides not matched to a gene: 13. Per germline, CDR1 MDHEN and CDR2 SYDVKM. CDR3 length: 16 amino acids. In DNA, the CDR3 is TGTGCCAGCAGGTTGAGCCCCAGGACAGGGCGTCAGCCCCAGCATTTT. It translates to CASRLSPRTGRQPQHF.

This clonotype showed up just a few times. This rearrangement joins TRBV12-3 or TRBV12-4 to TRBJ2-1, with TRBD2 identical over 13 bases. Losses at the gene ends were 3 bases for V and 7 bases for J; bases not matched to a gene: 9. The CDR3 totals 17 residues. The DNA of the CDR3 is TGTGCCAGCAGTTTCTTACTAGCGGGGGGGCCCGGGAATGAGCAGTTCTTC. It yields the protein CASSFLLAGGPGNEQFF.

This clonotype was seen ten or more times. The chain is built from TRBV6-2 or TRBV6-3 and TRBJ2-6; D is tentatively TRBD1 or TRBD2 (5 bases each). V lost 6 bases, J lost 3 bases, and 24 bases lay in between. The CDR3 totals 19 residues. From germline, CDR1 is MNHEY and CDR2 SVGEGT. The CDR3 loop reads CASRPPGRRPFSGANVLTF. Written as DNA, the CDR3 is TGTGCCAGCAGGCCACCGGGACGGAGGCCTTTCAGTGGGGCCAACGTCCTGACTTTC.

Comment on this clonotype: Germline and junction disagree at one end, which may indicate a read error. The V gene is TRBV7-2, the J gene TRBJ2-3; perhaps TRBD2 as D (6 bases). The CDR3 loop spans 15 amino acids. Germline V gives CDR1 SGHTA, CDR2 FQGNSA. In DNA, the CDR3 is TGTGTCAGCAGCTTCCTCGGGGGAGGCACAGATACGCAGTATTTT. Its protein is CVSSFLGGGTDTQYF. The full variable domain, in which reference TRBV7-2 and TRBJ2-3 provide the parts outside the CDR3, is GAGVSQSPSNKVTEKGKDVELRCDPISGHTALYWYRQSLGQGLEFLIYFQGNSAPDKSGLPSDRFSAERTGGSVSTLTIQRTQQEDSAVYLCVSSFLGGGTDTQYFGPGTRLTVL.

V and J are TRBV11-3 and TRBJ1-1, with TRBD1 matching over 7 bases. With V trimmed by 5 bases and J by 1 base, 7 bases remained unmatched. Germline-derived CDR1 and CDR2 are SGHNT and YENEEA. The CDR3 sequence is 15 residues long. The CDR3 spells CASSHRQGTNTEAFF. DNA of the CDR3: TGTGCCAGCAGCCACAGACAGGGAACGAACACTGAAGCTTTCTTT.

This clonotype was counted many times. The chain recombines TRBV7-2 with TRBJ2-3, with 8 bases lining up with TRBD2. After removal of 3 bases from V and 1 base from J, the junction contained 3 bases not matched to a gene. Germline values: CDR1 SGHTA, CDR2 FQGNSA. The CDR3 is 15 residues long. CDR3 DNA: TGTGCCAGCAGCTTGCGGGGGGCACGCACAGATACGCAGTATTTT. It codes for CASSLRGARTDTQYF.